These 16 T cell receptor beta chains came from one sample sequenced in a study of blood T cell repertoires in COVID-19. Assay used: immunoSEQ multiplex PCR; TCRdb lists only in-frame clones, some missing. The sample contains over 250,000 clones, approximately 86% of which appear only once. The sequenced material came from peripheral blood. All receptors come from a woman in her 70s with COVID-19, enrolled during active disease.

The chain employs TRBV18 and TRBJ2-2, with a weak D call TRBD2 (5 bases). The ends were cut back, 2 bases at V and 2 bases at J, with 12 bases in the middle. The CDR3 totals 16 residues. The germline V gene encodes CDR1 KGHSH and CDR2 LQKENI. CDR3 protein: CASSPARVDNTGELFF. CDR3 sequence (DNA): TGTGCCAGCTCACCAGCGAGGGTTGACAACACCGGGGAGCTGTTTTTT.

V and J are TRBV9 and TRBJ2-5; TRBD1 aligns across 10 bases. With V trimmed by 0 bases and J by 6 bases, 5 bases remained unmatched. The CDR3 totals 15 residues. Germline CDR1 is SGDLS and CDR2 is YYNGEE. The CDR3 DNA reads as TGTGCCAGCAGCGTAGACGGGACAGGGGAAAAGACCCAGTACTTC. It is translated as CASSVDGTGEKTQYF.

This rearrangement joins TRBV24-1 to TRBJ2-3; TRBD1 aligns across 8 bases. The CDR3 extends over 14 amino acids. Losses at the gene ends were 9 bases for V and 2 bases for J; bases not matched to a gene: 6. The germline V gene has CDR1 KGHDR and CDR2 SFDVKD. The DNA for the CDR3 is TGTGCCACCGGGTCAGGGGGCACCACAGATACGCAGTATTTT. This gives the protein CATGSGGTTDTQYF.

The chain combines TRBV28 with TRBJ2-5, with 7 nucleotides matching TRBD2. CDR1 MDHEN and CDR2 SYDVKM come from the germline V gene. V lost 4 bases to trimming and J lost 3 bases; unmatched junction nucleotides: 11. This CDR3 region has 16 residues. The CDR3 region is CASSYPRAGIKETQYF. CDR3 in DNA: TGTGCCAGCAGTTACCCCCGAGCGGGGATCAAAGAGACCCAGTACTTC.

This clone was detected a few times. V and J are TRBV11-2 and TRBJ2-5; D ambiguous. V shed 1 base and J shed 5 bases, with 14 bases lying between them. The CDR3 consists of 15 residues. Germline lookup yields CDR1 SGHAT and CDR2 FQNNGV. The CDR3 is CASSLGLPLVETQYF. CDR3 sequence (DNA): TGTGCCAGCAGCTTAGGGCTGCCCCTGGTGGAGACCCAGTACTTC. Full variable domain (remainder filled in from reference TRBV11-2 and TRBJ2-5): EAGVAQSPRYKIIEKRQSVAFWCNPISGHATLYWYQQILGQGPKLLIQFQNNGVVDDSQLPKDRFSAERLKGVDSTLKIQPAKLEDSAVYLCASSLGLPLVETQYFGPGTRLLVL.

The chain links TRBV3-1 (or the pseudogene TRBV3-2) to TRBJ1-5; no clear D gene. In germline, CDR1 is LGHDT, CDR2 YNNKEL (reference sequence). The CDR3 has 15 residues. V dropped 1 base and J dropped 3 bases, with 10 bases sitting between them. CDR3 in amino acids: CASSQAGADNQPQHF. The CDR3 coding sequence is TGTGCCAGCAGCCAAGCCGGAGCGGACAATCAGCCCCAGCATTTT.

This sequence joins TRBV7-9 and TRBJ1-1; D unresolved. CDR3 length: 12 residues. CDR1 and CDR2 from the germline V gene are SEHNR and FQNEAQ (reference sequence). V was cut by 1 base and J by 6 bases, with 6 bases left in between. The CDR3 DNA follows: TGTGCCAGCAGCTTAGGGCTTTCTGAAGCTTTCTTT. Its translation: CASSLGLSEAFF.

This chain connects TRBV7-2 to TRBJ1-2; no firm D call. CDR1 is SGHTA and CDR2 is FQGNSA in the germline V gene. V lost 2 bases and J 8 bases, leaving 15 bases between the germline ends. The CDR3 contains 14 residues. CDR3 sequence reads: CASSLPLEHVGYTF. The CDR3 DNA reads TGTGCCAGCAGCTTACCTTTGGAGCACGTGGGCTACACCTTC.

This chain links TRBV7-2 with TRBJ1-2; 7 bases line up with TRBD1. CDR3 size: 16 residues. The J segment lost 8 bases and the V segment lost 7 bases, leaving 19 bases of the junction unmatched. Germline CDR1 SGHTA, CDR2 FQGNSA. CDR3 coding DNA: TGTGCCAGCACCGAAAATCCAGGGGGGATTGGCGAAGGCTACACCTTC. It codes for CASTENPGGIGEGYTF.

V gene TRBV11-2 combines with J gene TRBJ2-2; D gene uncertain. The germline V gene encodes CDR1 SGHAT and CDR2 FQNNGV. The CDR3 contains 13 residues. Trimming took 1 base from V and 8 from J, leaving 8 bases between them. The chain's CDR3 is CASSLGWPGELFF. CDR3 sequence (DNA): TGTGCCAGCAGCTTAGGATGGCCGGGGGAGCTGTTTTTT.

This clone was observed a handful of times. The chain joins TRBV5-6 to TRBJ2-6, with a tentative D call TRBD2 (6 bases). V gave up 0 bases and J gave up 0 bases, with 13 bases separating them. The CDR3 loop spans 18 amino acids. Germline-derived CDR1 and CDR2 are SGHDT and YYEEEE. The CDR3 DNA is TGTGCCAGCAGCTTGGAGAAGGGACTGAGCTCTGGGGCCAACGTCCTGACTTTC. Translation: CASSLEKGLSSGANVLTF.

This clone was picked up a small number of times. V gene TRBV19 combines with J gene TRBJ2-7, with TRBD1 as a possible D gene (6 bases). The ends were cut back, 7 bases at V and 6 bases at J, with 13 bases in the middle. This CDR3 has 12 amino acids. From germline, CDR1 is LNHDA and CDR2 SQIVND (reference sequence). CDR3 nucleotide sequence: TGTGCCAGTAAGGCAGGGGCCTCCGAGCAGTACTTC. Translating it yields CASKAGASEQYF.

The rearrangement links TRBV28 to TRBJ2-7; 9 bases map to TRBD1. Per germline, CDR1 MDHEN and CDR2 SYDVKM. Trimming cost V 4 bases and J 2 bases; bases outside gene matches: 6. The CDR3 is made up of 15 amino acids. The CDR3 reads CASSSRTGDPYEQYF. The DNA of the CDR3 is TGTGCCAGCAGTTCGAGGACAGGGGACCCCTACGAGCAGTACTTC.

The chain couples TRBV24-1 to TRBJ2-7; weak D call: TRBD1 (6 bases). Trimming shortened V by 3 bases and J by 6 bases, and 14 bases separated the two germline ends. CDR1 and CDR2 from the germline V gene are KGHDR and SFDVKD. The CDR3 sequence is 14 residues long. CDR3 amino acids: CATSDPGHPSEQYF. In DNA, the CDR3 is TGTGCCACCAGTGATCCGGGACACCCCAGCGAGCAGTACTTC.

For the CDR3, the DNA is TGTGCCAGCAGACAGGATACTAACACTGAAGCTTTCTTT. This gives the protein CASRQDTNTEAFF. J is TRBJ1-1 and V is TRBV11-3; maybe TRBD1 (5 bases). Trimming left V 6 bases short and J 2 bases short, with 10 bases between. The CDR3 sequence is 13 residues long. In germline, CDR1 is SGHNT, CDR2 YENEEA. The entire variable domain, with the rest obtained from reference TRBV11-3 and TRBJ1-1, is as follows: EAGVVQSPRYKIIEKKQPVAFWCNPISGHNTLYWYLQNLGQGPELLIRYENEEAVDDSQLPKDRFSAERLKGVDSTLKIQPAELGDSAVYLCASRQDTNTEAFFGQGTRLTVV.

The chain joins TRBV7-2 to TRBJ1-1; D gene ambiguous. The CDR3 extends over 17 amino acids. Trimming took off 1 base at V and 0 bases at J, with 15 bases between the two ends. Germline V gene sequence: CDR1 SGHTA, CDR2 FQGNSA. CDR3 sequence: CASSLGSSGFMNTEAFF. As DNA, the CDR3 is TGTGCCAGCAGCTTAGGGAGCTCCGGCTTCATGAACACTGAAGCTTTCTTT. The full variable domain, rest sourced from reference TRBV7-2 and TRBJ1-1, is GAGVSQSPSNKVTEKGKDVELRCDPISGHTALYWYRQSLGQGLEFLIYFQGNSAPDKSGLPSDRFSAERTGGSVSTLTIQRTQQEDSAVYLCASSLGSSGFMNTEAFFGQGTRLTVV.